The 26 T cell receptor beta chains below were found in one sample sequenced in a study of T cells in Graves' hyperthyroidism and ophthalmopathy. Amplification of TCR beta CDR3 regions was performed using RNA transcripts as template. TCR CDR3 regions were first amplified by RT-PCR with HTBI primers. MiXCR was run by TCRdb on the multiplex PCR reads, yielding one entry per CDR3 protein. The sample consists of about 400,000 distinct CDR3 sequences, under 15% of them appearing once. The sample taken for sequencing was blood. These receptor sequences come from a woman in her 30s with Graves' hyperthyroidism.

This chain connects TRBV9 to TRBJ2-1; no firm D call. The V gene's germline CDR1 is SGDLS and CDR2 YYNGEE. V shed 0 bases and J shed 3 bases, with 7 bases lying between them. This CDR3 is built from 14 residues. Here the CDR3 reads CASSVGHSYNEQFF. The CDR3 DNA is TGTGCCAGCAGCGTAGGTCACAGCTACAATGAGCAGTTCTTC.

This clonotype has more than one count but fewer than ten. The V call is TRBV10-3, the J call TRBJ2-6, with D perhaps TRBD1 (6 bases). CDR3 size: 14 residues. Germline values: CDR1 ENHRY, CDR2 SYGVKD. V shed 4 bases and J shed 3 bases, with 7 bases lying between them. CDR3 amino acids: CAISAGVGANVLTF. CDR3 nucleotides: TGTGCCATCAGTGCAGGGGTTGGGGCCAACGTCCTGACTTTC.

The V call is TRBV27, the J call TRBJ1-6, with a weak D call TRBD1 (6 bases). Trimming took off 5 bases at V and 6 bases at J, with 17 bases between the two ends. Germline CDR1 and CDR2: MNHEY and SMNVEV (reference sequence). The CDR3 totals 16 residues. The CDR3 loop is CASSPRTVGGNSPLHF. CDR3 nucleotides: TGTGCCAGCAGTCCCCGGACAGTGGGAGGTAATTCACCCCTCCACTTT.

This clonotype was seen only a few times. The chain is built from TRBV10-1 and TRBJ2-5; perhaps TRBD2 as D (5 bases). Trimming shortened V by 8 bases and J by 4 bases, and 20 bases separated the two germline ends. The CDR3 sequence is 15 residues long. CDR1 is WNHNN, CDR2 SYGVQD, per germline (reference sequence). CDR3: CASSENSAGGETQYF. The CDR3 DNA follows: TGCGCCAGCTCGGAAAACAGTGCGGGCGGAGAGACCCAGTACTTC.

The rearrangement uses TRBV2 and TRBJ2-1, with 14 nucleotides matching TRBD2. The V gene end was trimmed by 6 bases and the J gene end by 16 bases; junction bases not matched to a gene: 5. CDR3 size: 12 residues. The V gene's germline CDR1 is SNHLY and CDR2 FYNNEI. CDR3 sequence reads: CASSIGLAGGFF. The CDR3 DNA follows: TGTGCCAGCAGCATAGGACTAGCGGGAGGATTCTTC.

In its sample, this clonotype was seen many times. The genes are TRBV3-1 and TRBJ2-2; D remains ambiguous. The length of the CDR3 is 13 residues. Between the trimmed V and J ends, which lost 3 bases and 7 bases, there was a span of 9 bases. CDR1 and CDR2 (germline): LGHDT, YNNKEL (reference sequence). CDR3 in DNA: TGTGCCAGCAGCCATCCCAGTGTCGGGGAGCTGTTTTTT. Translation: CASSHPSVGELFF.

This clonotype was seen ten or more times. CDR3 bases: TGTGCCAGCAACCAGCCGGGACAGGTCCAAGAGACCCAGTACTTC. It encodes CASNQPGQVQETQYF. This rearrangement joins TRBV5-5 to TRBJ2-5; 8 bases map to TRBD1. The CDR3 loop spans 15 amino acids. The ends lost 6 bases at V and 1 base at J; junction bases unmatched: 8. Germline CDR1 and CDR2: SGHKS and YYEKEE (reference sequence). Supplemented by reference TRBV5-5 and TRBJ2-5, the full variable domain reads DAGVTQSPTHLIKTRGQQVTLRCSPISGHKSVSWYQQVLGQGPQFIFQYYEKEERGRGNFPDRFSARQFPNYSSELNVNALLLGDSALYLCASNQPGQVQETQYFGPGTRLLVL.

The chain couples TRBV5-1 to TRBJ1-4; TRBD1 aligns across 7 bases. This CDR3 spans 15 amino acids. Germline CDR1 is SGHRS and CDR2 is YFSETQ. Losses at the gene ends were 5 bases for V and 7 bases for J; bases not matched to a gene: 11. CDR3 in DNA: TGCGCCAGCAGATTCACAGACAGGGAAATTGAAAAACTGTTTTTT. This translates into CASRFTDREIEKLFF.

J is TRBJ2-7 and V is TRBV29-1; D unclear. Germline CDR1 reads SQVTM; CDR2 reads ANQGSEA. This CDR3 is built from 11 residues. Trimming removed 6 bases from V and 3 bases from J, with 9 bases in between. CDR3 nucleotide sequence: TGCAGCGTAGTGACCCTCTACGAGCAGTACTTC. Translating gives CSVVTLYEQYF.

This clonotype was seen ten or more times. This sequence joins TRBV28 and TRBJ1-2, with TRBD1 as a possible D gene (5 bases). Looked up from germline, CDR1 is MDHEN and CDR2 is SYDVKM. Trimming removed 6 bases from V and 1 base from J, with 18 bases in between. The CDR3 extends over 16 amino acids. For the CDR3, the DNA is TGTGCCAGCAGCACCGTTGGACAAAAATTTAACTATGGCTACACCTTC. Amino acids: CASSTVGQKFNYGYTF.

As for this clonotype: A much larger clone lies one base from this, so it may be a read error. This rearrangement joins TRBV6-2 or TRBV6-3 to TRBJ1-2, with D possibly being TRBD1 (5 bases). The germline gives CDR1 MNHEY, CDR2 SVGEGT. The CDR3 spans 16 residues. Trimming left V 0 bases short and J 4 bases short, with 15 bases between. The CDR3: CASSYSAARDFYGYTF. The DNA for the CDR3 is TGTGCCAGCAGTTACTCGGCCGCGCGGGACTTCTATGGCTACACCTTC.

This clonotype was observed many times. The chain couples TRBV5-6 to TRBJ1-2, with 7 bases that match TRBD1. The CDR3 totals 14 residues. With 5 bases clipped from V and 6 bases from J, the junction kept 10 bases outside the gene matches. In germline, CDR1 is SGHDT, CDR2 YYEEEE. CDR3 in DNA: TGTGCCAGCAGGGGGGACGGGACAGTTAATGGCTACACCTTC. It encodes CASRGDGTVNGYTF.

This CDR3 is CASSLLPRGTDTQYF. CDR3 sequence (DNA): TGTGCCAGCAGCTTACTCCCTCGTGGCACAGATACGCAGTATTTT. The rearrangement links TRBV7-3 to TRBJ2-3, with D uncertain. Germline V CDR1 and CDR2: SGHTA, FQGTGA. This CDR3 has 15 amino acids. The germline V and J ends were trimmed by 2 bases and 1 base, with 10 bases remaining between them.

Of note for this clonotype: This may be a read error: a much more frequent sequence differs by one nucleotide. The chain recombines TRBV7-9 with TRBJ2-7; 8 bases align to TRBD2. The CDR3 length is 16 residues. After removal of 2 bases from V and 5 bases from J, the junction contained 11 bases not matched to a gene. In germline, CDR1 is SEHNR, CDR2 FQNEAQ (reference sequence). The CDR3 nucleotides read TGTGCCAGCAGCTTACCAGCGGGAGAGGATGCCCACGAGCAGTACTTC. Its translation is CASSLPAGEDAHEQYF.

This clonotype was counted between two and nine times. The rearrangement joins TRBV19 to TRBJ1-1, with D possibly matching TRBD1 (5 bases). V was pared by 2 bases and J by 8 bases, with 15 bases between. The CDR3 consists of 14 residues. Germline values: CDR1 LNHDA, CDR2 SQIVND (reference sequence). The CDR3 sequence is CASSISPSGVEAFF. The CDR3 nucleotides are TGTGCCAGTAGTATATCCCCGTCGGGGGTCGAAGCTTTCTTT.

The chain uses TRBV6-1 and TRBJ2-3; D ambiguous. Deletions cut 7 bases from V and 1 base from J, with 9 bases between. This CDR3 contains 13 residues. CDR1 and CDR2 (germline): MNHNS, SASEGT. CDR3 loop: CASTEDGTDTQYF. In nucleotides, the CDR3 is TGTGCCAGCACCGAGGACGGCACAGATACGCAGTATTTT.

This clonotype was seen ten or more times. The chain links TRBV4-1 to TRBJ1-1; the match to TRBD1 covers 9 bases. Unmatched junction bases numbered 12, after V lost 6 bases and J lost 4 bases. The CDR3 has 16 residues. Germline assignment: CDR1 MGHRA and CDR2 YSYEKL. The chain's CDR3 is CASSPTGQGASTEAFF. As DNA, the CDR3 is TGCGCCAGCAGTCCTACGGGACAGGGTGCGAGCACTGAAGCTTTCTTT.

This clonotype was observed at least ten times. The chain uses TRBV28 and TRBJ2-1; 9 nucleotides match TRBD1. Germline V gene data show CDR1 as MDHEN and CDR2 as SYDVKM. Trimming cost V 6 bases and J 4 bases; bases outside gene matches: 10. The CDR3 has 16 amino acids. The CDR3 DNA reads TGTGCCAGCAGACCTGGCGGGACAGGGTCATACAATGAGCAGTTCTTC. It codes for CASRPGGTGSYNEQFF.

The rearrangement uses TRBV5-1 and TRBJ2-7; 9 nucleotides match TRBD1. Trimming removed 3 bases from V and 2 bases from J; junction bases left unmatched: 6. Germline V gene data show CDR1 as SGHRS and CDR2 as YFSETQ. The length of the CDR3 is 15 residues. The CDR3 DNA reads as TGCGCCAGCAGCTCGTCCGGGACAGGGCCCTACGAGCAGTACTTC. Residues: CASSSSGTGPYEQYF.

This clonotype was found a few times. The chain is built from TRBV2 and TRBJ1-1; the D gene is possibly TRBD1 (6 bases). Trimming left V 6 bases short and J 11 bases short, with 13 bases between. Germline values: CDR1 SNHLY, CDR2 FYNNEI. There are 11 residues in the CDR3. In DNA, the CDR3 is TGTGCCAGCAGACCAGGGGTCAGGGCTTTCTTT. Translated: CASRPGVRAFF.

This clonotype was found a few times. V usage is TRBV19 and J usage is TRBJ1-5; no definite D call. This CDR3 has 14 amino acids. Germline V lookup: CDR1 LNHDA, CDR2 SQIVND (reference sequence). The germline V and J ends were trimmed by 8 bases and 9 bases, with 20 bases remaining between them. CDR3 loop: CASQVSISQWPQHF. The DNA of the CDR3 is TGTGCCAGTCAGGTCTCGATCTCCCAGTGGCCCCAGCATTTT.

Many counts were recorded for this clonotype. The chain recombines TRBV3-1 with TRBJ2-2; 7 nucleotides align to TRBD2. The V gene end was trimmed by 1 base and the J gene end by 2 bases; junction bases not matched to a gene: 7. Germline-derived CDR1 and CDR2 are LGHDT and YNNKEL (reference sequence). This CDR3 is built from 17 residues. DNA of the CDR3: TGTGCCAGCAGCCAAGCTGGGCTAGCGGATAACACCGGGGAGCTGTTTTTT. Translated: CASSQAGLADNTGELFF.

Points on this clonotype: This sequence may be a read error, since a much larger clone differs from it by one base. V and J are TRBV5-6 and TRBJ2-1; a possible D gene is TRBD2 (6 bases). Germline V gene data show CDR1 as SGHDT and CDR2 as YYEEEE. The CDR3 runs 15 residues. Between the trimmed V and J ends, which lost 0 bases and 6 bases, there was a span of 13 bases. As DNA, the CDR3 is TGTGCCAGCAGCTTGGCTGTCGGGAGAGGCAATGAGCAGTTCTTC. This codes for CASSLAVGRGNEQFF.

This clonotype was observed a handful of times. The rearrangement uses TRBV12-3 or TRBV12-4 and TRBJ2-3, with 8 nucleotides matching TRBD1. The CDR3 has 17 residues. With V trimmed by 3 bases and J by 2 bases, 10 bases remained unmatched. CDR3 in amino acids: CASSLSPPGGPTDTQYF. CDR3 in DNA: TGTGCCAGCAGTTTGTCCCCTCCAGGGGGCCCCACAGATACGCAGTATTTT.

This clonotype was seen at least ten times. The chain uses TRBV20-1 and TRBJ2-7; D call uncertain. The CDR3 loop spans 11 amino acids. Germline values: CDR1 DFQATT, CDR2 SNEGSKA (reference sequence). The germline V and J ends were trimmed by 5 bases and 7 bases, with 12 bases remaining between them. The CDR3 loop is CSARSFEEQYF. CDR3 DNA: TGCAGTGCTCGGTCGTTCGAAGAGCAGTACTTC.

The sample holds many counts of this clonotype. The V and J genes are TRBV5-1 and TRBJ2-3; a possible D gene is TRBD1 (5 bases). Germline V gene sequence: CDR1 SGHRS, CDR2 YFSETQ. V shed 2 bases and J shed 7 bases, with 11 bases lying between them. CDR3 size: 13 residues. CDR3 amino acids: CASSLDSANTQYF. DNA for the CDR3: TGCGCCAGCAGCTTAGACAGTGCAAATACGCAGTATTTT.